The next 19 T cell receptor beta chains were all read from a single sample in a study of T cells in Graves' hyperthyroidism and ophthalmopathy. There were TCR beta CDR3 regions amplified from RNA transcripts. TCR CDR3 regions were first amplified by RT-PCR with HTBI primers. TCRdb passed the multiplex PCR reads through MiXCR, listing each CDR3 protein once. The table includes 450,000 to 700,000 distinct CDR3 sequences, roughly 46% detected once. Sequenced sample: peripheral blood or thyroid tissue (not recorded which). These receptors came from a woman aged 18-29 years with Graves' hyperthyroidism.

A note on this clonotype: This may be a read error, as it is one base from a much larger clone. The chain joins TRBV7-2 to TRBJ1-4, with no clear D. Germline loops: CDR1 SGHTA, CDR2 FQGNSA. CDR3 length: 15 amino acids. CDR3 region: CASSFRFATNEKPFF. As DNA, the CDR3 is TGTGCCAGCAGCTTCAGATTTGCAACTAATGAAAAACCGTTTTTT.

The chain carries TRBV29-1 and TRBJ2-7; 11 positions agree with TRBD2. The V and J ends lost 4 bases and 2 bases, in that order; junction bases with no gene match: 7. Per germline, CDR1 SQVTM and CDR2 ANQGSEA. The CDR3 is 15 residues long. CDR3 DNA: TGCAGCGTTGTCCCCCCGACTAGCGGGACCTACGAGCAGTACTTC. Protein product: CSVVPPTSGTYEQYF.

Ten or more counts support this clonotype. The chain employs TRBV4-1 and TRBJ1-1; TRBD1 matches at 9 bases. Germline trimming cut 5 bases from V and 2 bases from J; bases unmatched to any gene: 9. This CDR3 region has 16 residues. Per the germline V gene, CDR1 is MGHRA and CDR2 is YSYEKL. The chain's CDR3 is CASSIIMDRGNTEAFF. The CDR3 nucleotides read TGCGCCAGCAGCATTATAATGGACAGGGGTAACACTGAAGCTTTCTTT.

In its sample, this clonotype was seen many times. V is TRBV20-1 and J is TRBJ2-7; possible D gene TRBD1, 6 bases. The CDR3 has 13 residues. Trimming left V 3 bases short and J 2 bases short, with 11 bases between. Germline V lookup: CDR1 DFQATT, CDR2 SNEGSKA (reference sequence). The CDR3 region is CSASRGRTYEQYF. The CDR3 DNA sequence: TGCAGTGCTAGCAGGGGAAGGACCTACGAGCAGTACTTC.

This chain uses TRBV29-1 with TRBJ2-1; 10 bases are shared with TRBD2. Trimming took 6 bases from V and 7 from J; bases not matched to a gene: 12. The germline gives CDR1 SQVTM, CDR2 ANQGSEA. The CDR3 covers 15 residues. The CDR3 DNA reads TGCAGCGTGAATATCGGGACTAGCGTGAAGAATGAGCAGTTCTTC. This encodes CSVNIGTSVKNEQFF.

This clonotype was found many times. The J gene is TRBJ2-2, the V gene TRBV11-2; TRBD1 aligns across 8 bases. Germline V gene data show CDR1 as SGHAT and CDR2 as FQNNGV. This CDR3 is built from 16 residues. V lost 1 base, J lost 5 bases, and 6 bases stayed unmatched. The CDR3 reads CASSLGDRGRTGELFF. CDR3 in DNA: TGTGCCAGCAGCTTAGGTGACAGGGGAAGGACCGGGGAGCTGTTTTTT.

The chain has TRBV24-1 and TRBJ2-7, with 14 bases identical to TRBD2. The CDR3 has 18 residues. CDR1 KGHDR and CDR2 SFDVKD come from the germline V gene. V was clipped by 7 bases and J by 2 bases; unmatched bases: 12. The CDR3 bases are TGTGCCACCAGCTTCGGGACTAGCGGGAGAAGGGATCCCTACGAGCAGTACTTC. It encodes CATSFGTSGRRDPYEQYF.

V is TRBV7-9 and J is TRBJ1-4; no reliable D call. Germline V lookup: CDR1 SEHNR, CDR2 FQNEAQ (reference sequence). V lost 5 bases and J lost 0, with 10 bases in between. This CDR3 is 15 amino acids long. CDR3 nucleotide sequence: TGTGCCAGCAGCCCCCCCGGGACAACTAATGAAAAACTGTTTTTT. It specifies CASSPPGTTNEKLFF.

CDR3 sequence: CSARKRTSGSTEAFF. DNA for the CDR3: TGCAGTGCTAGAAAACGGACTAGCGGGAGCACTGAAGCTTTCTTT. V gene TRBV20-1 combines with J gene TRBJ1-1; D gene unclear. Germline CDR1 and CDR2: DFQATT and SNEGSKA (reference sequence). CDR3 length: 15 residues. Trimming pared 2 bases from V and 4 bases from J, leaving 17 bases between.

The chain uses TRBV20-1 and TRBJ2-7, with 13 bases lining up with TRBD2. The CDR3 has 12 residues. Germline assignment: CDR1 DFQATT and CDR2 SNEGSKA (reference sequence). DNA for the CDR3: TGCAGAACTAGCGGGAGGGGCTACGAGCAGTACTTC. It is translated as CRTSGRGYEQYF.

This clonotype occurred many times. CDR3 protein: CASSLTRTEAFF. The CDR3 coding sequence is TGTGCCAGCAGCCTAACGAGGACTGAAGCTTTCTTT. The chain has TRBV3-1 and TRBJ1-1; D remains unclear. Per the germline V gene, CDR1 is LGHDT and CDR2 is YNNKEL (reference sequence). The V and J ends lost 4 bases and 5 bases respectively, with 8 bases between them. This CDR3 has 12 residues. Full variable domain (rest looked up from reference TRBV3-1 and TRBJ1-1): DTAVSQTPKYLVTQMGNDKSIKCEQNLGHDTMYWYKQDSKKFLKIMFSYNNKELIINETVPNRFSPKSPDKAHLNLHINSLELGDSAVYFCASSLTRTEAFFGQGTRLTVV.

The V and J genes are TRBV20-1 and TRBJ1-1, with D hard to call. Per the germline V gene, CDR1 is DFQATT and CDR2 is SNEGSKA (reference sequence). V was pared by 6 bases and J by 1 base, with 18 bases between. The CDR3 loop spans 15 amino acids. Here the CDR3 reads CSASKIAGKNTEAFF. CDR3 bases: TGCAGTGCCAGTAAGATAGCCGGGAAGAACACTGAAGCTTTCTTT.

Regarding this clonotype: Given a much more abundant clone one base away, this may be a read error. The rearrangement links TRBV19 to TRBJ1-2; TRBD1 matches 8 bases. With V trimmed by 6 bases and J by 7 bases, 10 bases remained unmatched. There are 14 residues in the CDR3. Germline V gives CDR1 LNHDA, CDR2 SQIVND (reference sequence). The DNA of the CDR3 is TGTGCCAGTAGGAAACCGGGACAGGAAAGTGGCTACACCTTC. It specifies CASRKPGQESGYTF.

For the CDR3, the DNA is TGTGCCAGCACCCGCAGCGGAGCTAGCACAGATACGCAGTATTTT. It is translated as CASTRSGASTDTQYF. This chain links TRBV7-2 with TRBJ2-3; maybe TRBD2 (5 bases). The V and J ends lost 7 bases and 0 bases respectively, with 14 bases between them. Germline lookup yields CDR1 SGHTA and CDR2 FQGNSA. The CDR3 covers 15 residues.

The chain joins TRBV20-1 to TRBJ1-2, with 7 bases aligning to TRBD1. The ends lost 4 bases at V and 3 bases at J; junction bases unmatched: 5. Germline-derived CDR1 and CDR2 are DFQATT and SNEGSKA (reference sequence). The CDR3 is made up of 13 amino acids. The CDR3 DNA is TGCAGTGCTATACAGGGGTTGGACTATGGCTACACCTTC. Protein product: CSAIQGLDYGYTF.

As regards this clonotype: One end of the junction does not line up with germline, which may come from a read error. V usage is TRBV10-2 and J usage is TRBJ1-6; 10 bases are shared with TRBD1. CDR1 and CDR2 from the germline V gene are WSHSY and SAAADI. CDR3 length: 14 amino acids. CDR3 DNA sequence: TGTGCCAGCAGTTGGACAGGGGGGGACTCACCCCTCCACTTT. This sequence encodes CASSWTGGDSPLHF.

This clonotype has at least ten counts. This sequence joins TRBV6-6 and TRBJ1-1; D not certain. The germline V and J ends were trimmed by 2 bases and 6 bases, with 4 bases remaining between them. The CDR3 is made up of 11 amino acids. Germline loops: CDR1 MNHNY, CDR2 SVGAGI (reference sequence). The CDR3 protein is CASSYRAEAFF. For the CDR3, the DNA is TGTGCCAGCAGTTACCGAGCTGAAGCTTTCTTT.

The chain uses TRBV29-1 and TRBJ2-5; no firm D call. Germline CDR1 reads SQVTM; CDR2 reads ANQGSEA. Trimming took off 6 bases at V and 5 bases at J, with 16 bases between the two ends. The CDR3 has 13 residues. The CDR3 region is CSVETGYGETQYF. CDR3 nucleotide sequence: TGCAGCGTGGAGACTGGTTATGGGGAGACCCAGTACTTC.

V usage is TRBV12-3 or TRBV12-4 and J usage is TRBJ2-5; 8 bases line up with TRBD2. The end of the DNA aligns better with TRBJ2-1, so the J call may be wrong. This CDR3 is 16 amino acids long. DNA for the CDR3: TGTGCCAGCATCCTTACAGCGGGAGACGTCTACAATGAGCAGTTCTTC. Translated: CASILTAGDVYNEQFF.